One sample yielded the 16 T cell receptor beta chains listed below, sequenced in a study of cytomegalovirus exposure and HLA in healthy donors (dated by TCRdb to 2016 to 2017). The library was generated by the immunoSEQ multiplex PCR assay. The multiplex PCR relied on a mix of 60 forward primers for TCR Vbeta segments and 13 reverse primers for TCR Jbeta segments. TCRdb carries this immuneACCESS record with in-frame sequences only. Its versions omit some clonotypes, under half of them owing to an unresolved V gene in the studies checked, with the rest unexplained. The sample table holds under 130,000 clones, of which around 80% were seen once. Clones ranked in the top ten supply about 6.9% of the sample. Sample: PBMCs. Every receptor here comes from a man younger than 45 in good health and CMV-seropositive.

The chain joins TRBV7-8 to TRBJ2-5, with D possibly being TRBD2 (6 bases). In germline, CDR1 is SGHVS, CDR2 FQNEAQ. Trimming stripped 2 bases from V and 4 bases from J, with 14 bases between. The CDR3 has 15 amino acids. The CDR3 coding sequence is TGTGCCAGCAGCTTAAGGAACTCCGGGGGAGAGACCCAGTACTTC. Protein product: CASSLRNSGGETQYF. Full variable domain (outside the CDR3, taken from reference TRBV7-8 and TRBJ2-5): GAGVSQSPRYKVAKRGQDVALRCDPISGHVSLFWYQQALGQGPEFLTYFQNEAQLDKSGLPSDRFFAERPEGSVSTLKIQRTQQEDSAVYLCASSLRNSGGETQYFGPGTRLLVL.

V gene TRBV6-1 combines with J gene TRBJ1-1; D may be TRBD1 (5 bases). Per germline, CDR1 MNHNS and CDR2 SASEGT. V was trimmed by 0 bases and J by 7 bases, leaving 12 bases between them. The CDR3 runs 14 residues. This CDR3 reads CASSEAGETDEAFF. CDR3 sequence (DNA): TGTGCCAGCAGTGAAGCAGGGGAAACGGATGAAGCTTTCTTT.

This chain uses TRBV6-6 with TRBJ1-3; 8 bases match TRBD1. V gave up 6 bases and J gave up 0 bases; unmatched junction bases: 4. The CDR3 spans 15 residues. Germline V lookup: CDR1 MNHNY, CDR2 SVGAGI (reference sequence). The chain's CDR3 is CASRQGAASGNTIYF. The CDR3 DNA is TGTGCCAGCAGGCAGGGGGCCGCCTCTGGAAACACCATATATTTT.

The chain combines TRBV7-2 with TRBJ1-1; no reliable D call. Germline V gives CDR1 SGHTA, CDR2 FQGNSA. This CDR3 region has 13 residues. The germline V and J ends were trimmed by 5 bases and 4 bases, with 11 bases remaining between them. The CDR3 here is CASSDTSATEAFF. Written as DNA, the CDR3 is TGTGCCAGCAGCGACACCTCGGCCACTGAAGCTTTCTTT. The entire variable domain, with the rest obtained from reference TRBV7-2 and TRBJ1-1, is as follows: GAGVSQSPSNKVTEKGKDVELRCDPISGHTALYWYRQSLGQGLEFLIYFQGNSAPDKSGLPSDRFSAERTGGSVSTLTIQRTQQEDSAVYLCASSDTSATEAFFGQGTRLTVV.

This rearrangement joins TRBV7-6 to TRBJ2-1, with TRBD2 identical over 9 bases. V was clipped by 4 bases and J by 4 bases; unmatched bases: 8. Germline V gene sequence: CDR1 SGHVS, CDR2 FNYEAQ. The CDR3 consists of 16 residues. The CDR3 DNA reads as TGTGCCAGCAGCTCTCTAGCGGGGACGACGTACAATGAGCAGTTCTTC. Translation: CASSSLAGTTYNEQFF.

The rearrangement uses TRBV4-3 and TRBJ1-1; no reliable D call. Germline-derived CDR1 and CDR2 are LGHNA and YSLEER. The CDR3 has 15 amino acids. V gave up 0 bases and J gave up 2 bases, with 10 bases separating them. CDR3 amino acids: CASSQDPRGNTEAFF. The CDR3 DNA reads as TGCGCCAGCAGCCAAGATCCAAGAGGTAACACTGAAGCTTTCTTT.

The J gene is TRBJ2-2, the V gene TRBV4-2; TRBD1 matches 7 bases. CDR3 size: 15 residues. Germline values: CDR1 LGHNA, CDR2 YNFKEQ. V trimming: 4 bases; J trimming: 4 bases; junction bases outside the gene matches: 6. The CDR3 bases are TGTGCCAGCAGCCCATATGACAGGGCCACCGGGGAGCTGTTTTTT. Protein product: CASSPYDRATGELFF.

This clone was picked up one time. The rearrangement joins TRBV27 to TRBJ1-6; 7 bases match TRBD1. There are 15 residues in the CDR3. V lost 2 bases to trimming and J lost 6 bases; unmatched junction nucleotides: 4. CDR1 and CDR2 from the germline V gene are MNHEY and SMNVEV (reference sequence). CDR3 sequence (DNA): TGTGCCAGCAGTTTAGGGGACAGTTCTAATTCACCCCTCCACTTT. It is translated as CASSLGDSSNSPLHF.

V gene TRBV2 combines with J gene TRBJ2-3; 10 nucleotides match TRBD2. This CDR3 has 15 residues. Germline trimming cut 3 bases from V and 3 bases from J; bases unmatched to any gene: 3. Germline CDR1 reads SNHLY; CDR2 reads FYNNEI. CDR3 amino acids: CASSDSGGRTDTQYF. For the CDR3, the DNA is TGTGCCAGCAGTGATAGCGGGGGGCGGACAGATACGCAGTATTTT.

The V and J genes are TRBV7-3 and TRBJ2-2; 9 nucleotides line up with TRBD1. V shed 4 bases, J shed 7 bases, and the junction held 4 bases outside the gene matches. Germline V gene data show CDR1 as SGHTA and CDR2 as FQGTGA. The CDR3 loop spans 14 amino acids. The CDR3 sequence: CASSSQGASGELFF. The CDR3 DNA follows: TGTGCCAGCAGCTCACAGGGGGCTAGCGGGGAGCTGTTTTTT.

The CDR3 loop reads CASSEVLLPQGNGYTF. The CDR3 nucleotides are TGTGCCAGCAGTGAAGTATTGCTGCCTCAGGGGAATGGCTACACCTTC. The chain links TRBV2 to TRBJ1-2, with D possibly matching TRBD1 (6 bases). From germline, CDR1 is SNHLY and CDR2 FYNNEI. Deletions cut 1 base from V and 6 bases from J, with 18 bases between. The CDR3 contains 16 residues.

The chain links TRBV27 to TRBJ2-7; 8 bases fit TRBD1. Germline CDR1 MNHEY, CDR2 SMNVEV (reference sequence). The CDR3 loop spans 14 amino acids. V was pared by 2 bases and J by 6 bases, with 6 bases of the junction left unmatched. CDR3 protein: CASSLKDRAGEQYF. Written as DNA, the CDR3 is TGTGCCAGCAGTTTAAAGGACAGGGCGGGCGAGCAGTACTTC.

The sample holds a few counts of this clone. Here the CDR3 reads CASSNEGYGYTF. The CDR3 coding sequence is TGCGCCAGCAGCAACGAGGGCTATGGCTACACCTTC. This chain uses TRBV5-1 with TRBJ1-2; D call uncertain. V was clipped by 4 bases and J by 4 bases, with 8 bases between them. The CDR3 is 12 amino acids. Germline values: CDR1 SGHRS, CDR2 YFSETQ.

The rearrangement joins TRBV6-5 to TRBJ2-7; the match to TRBD1 covers 7 bases. Germline values: CDR1 MNHEY, CDR2 SVGAGI. CDR3 length: 14 amino acids. The trim removed 6 bases at V and 7 bases at J, leaving 12 bases unmatched. CDR3 nucleotides: TGTGCCAGCAGGCTGGGACAGCGGAGAGGAGAGCAGTACTTC. Protein sequence: CASRLGQRRGEQYF.

The chain recombines TRBV2 with TRBJ1-2; possible D gene TRBD1, 6 bases. The V end lost 3 bases, the J end lost 2 bases, and 10 bases lay between the germline ends. This CDR3 has 14 amino acids. Germline CDR1 is SNHLY and CDR2 is FYNNEI. This CDR3 reads CASSDYTGNYGYTF. The CDR3 nucleotides are TGTGCCAGCAGTGACTACACAGGGAACTATGGCTACACCTTC.

V is TRBV5-1 and J is TRBJ1-1, with 7 nucleotides matching TRBD1. The CDR3 spans 14 residues. The germline V gene has CDR1 SGHRS and CDR2 YFSETQ. V trimming: 4 bases; J trimming: 1 base; junction bases outside the gene matches: 4. The CDR3 nucleotides are TGCGCCAGCAGCCCCTACAGGGGGAACACTGAAGCTTTCTTT. Translated, it gives CASSPYRGNTEAFF.